The 28 T cell receptor beta chains given below trace back to one sample, sequenced in a study of blood T cell repertoires in COVID-19. Measured with immunoSEQ multiplex PCR; TCRdb has only the in-frame clones, and not every one. In the table there are a few hundred thousand clones, roughly 88% of which are singletons. The material sequenced was peripheral blood. Receptors originate from a man in his fifties with active or convalescent COVID-19.

This chain joins TRBV5-1 and TRBJ2-7; D may be TRBD2 (6 bases). Germline values: CDR1 SGHRS, CDR2 YFSETQ. This CDR3 has 13 amino acids. Deletions cut 6 bases from V and 1 base from J, with 11 bases between. CDR3 bases: TGCGCCAGCAACCAGGGAGGTTCCTACGAGCAGTACTTC. As protein: CASNQGGSYEQYF.

J is TRBJ1-4 and V is TRBV2, with 7 bases fitting TRBD1. V gave up 6 bases and J gave up 7 bases; unmatched junction bases: 2. The CDR3 runs to 12 residues. Germline V CDR1 and CDR2: SNHLY, FYNNEI. DNA of the CDR3: TGTGCCAGCAGGAGGGACAGTGAAAAACTGTTTTTT. This codes for CASRRDSEKLFF.

As concerns this clone: The sample holds other DNA sequences that translate to the same CDR3. The chain recombines TRBV4-3 with TRBJ1-4, with D possibly matching TRBD1 (5 bases). This CDR3 has 16 amino acids. V was clipped by 1 base and J by 0 bases, with 9 bases between them. The germline gives CDR1 LGHNA, CDR2 YSLEER. The CDR3 DNA is TGCGCCAGCAGCCAAGGGGGGACTGCAACTAATGAAAAACTGTTTTTT. Encoded protein: CASSQGGTATNEKLFF.

The DNA of the CDR3 is TGTGCCAGCAGTCTACCCCTAAATGAGCAGTTCTTC. Translating gives CASSLPLNEQFF. V is TRBV28 and J is TRBJ2-1; D is ambiguous. Germline V CDR1 and CDR2: MDHEN, SYDVKM. V lost 5 bases and J 7 bases, leaving 9 bases between the germline ends. This CDR3 region has 12 residues.

The table lists this clone with a count of one. The CDR3 DNA follows: TGTGCCAGCAGCTTTCAGGGGGCGGACGAGCAGTACTTC. Its protein product is CASSFQGADEQYF. The chain uses TRBV5-8 and TRBJ2-7, with 8 bases matching TRBD1. V was pared by 2 bases and J by 5 bases, with 3 bases of the junction left unmatched. The CDR3 consists of 13 residues. Per the germline V gene, CDR1 is SGHTS and CDR2 is YDEGEE. The variable domain in full, completed from reference TRBV5-8 and TRBJ2-7, reads EAGVTQSPTHLIKTRGQQATLRCSPISGHTSVYWYQQALGLGLQFLLWYDEGEERNRGNFPPRFSGRQFPNYSSELNVNALELEDSALYLCASSFQGADEQYFGPGTRLTVT.

This chain connects TRBV6-6 to TRBJ1-6; tentatively, D is TRBD1 (5 bases). Germline CDR1 reads MNHNY; CDR2 reads SVGAGI (reference sequence). Between the trimmed V and J ends, which lost 6 bases and 7 bases, there was a span of 16 bases. The CDR3 runs 15 residues. The CDR3 is CASSLLGGNNSPLHF. In nucleotides, the CDR3 is TGTGCCAGCAGCCTCTTGGGGGGAAACAATTCACCCCTCCACTTT.

The rearrangement uses TRBV6-5 and TRBJ2-3, with a tentative D call TRBD2 (5 bases). Looked up from germline, CDR1 is MNHEY and CDR2 is SVGAGI. Trimming left V 2 bases short and J 4 bases short, with 10 bases between. CDR3 size: 14 residues. CDR3 sequence (DNA): TGTGCCAGCAGTTACCGGGATCAGGCAGATACGCAGTATTTT. It codes for CASSYRDQADTQYF.

The chain has TRBV24-1 and TRBJ2-1, with D maybe TRBD1 (5 bases). The V and J ends lost 4 bases and 7 bases respectively, with 19 bases between them. CDR1 is KGHDR, CDR2 SFDVKD, per germline. The CDR3 length is 16 residues. CDR3 DNA sequence: TGTGCCACCAGTGACGAAGGGGCAGGGCAGTGGAATGAGCAGTTCTTC. Translating gives CATSDEGAGQWNEQFF.

The chain recombines TRBV30 with TRBJ2-1; 12 bases map to TRBD2. Germline V gives CDR1 GTSNPN, CDR2 SVGIG (reference sequence). The CDR3 consists of 14 residues. The trim removed 5 bases at V and 6 bases at J, leaving 5 bases unmatched. CDR3 amino acids: CAWRLAGDPNEQFF. The CDR3 DNA follows: TGTGCCTGGCGACTAGCGGGAGACCCCAATGAGCAGTTCTTC. Based on the CDR3 plus reference TRBV30 and TRBJ2-1, the full variable domain is SQTIHQWPATLVQPVGSPLSLECTVEGTSNPNLYWYRQAAGRGLQLLFYSVGIGQISSEVPQNLSASRPQDRQFILSSKKLLLSDSGFYLCAWRLAGDPNEQFFGPGTRLTVL.

The chain links TRBV18 to TRBJ2-5, with 8 bases fitting TRBD1. Germline CDR1 and CDR2: KGHSH and LQKENI. With 3 bases clipped from V and 5 bases from J, the junction kept 2 bases outside the gene matches. The CDR3 sequence is 13 residues long. CDR3 in DNA: TGTGCCAGCTCACCCGGACAGGGTGAGACCCAGTACTTC. This encodes CASSPGQGETQYF. Variable domain in full (rest from reference TRBV18 and TRBJ2-5): NAGVMQNPRHLVRRRGQEARLRCSPMKGHSHVYWYRQLPEEGLKFMVYLQKENIIDESGMPKERFSAEFPKEGPSILRIQQVVRGDSAAYFCASSPGQGETQYFGPGTRLLVL.

The chain links TRBV2 to TRBJ1-5; 7 bases map to TRBD1. With V trimmed by 2 bases and J by 4 bases, 8 bases remained unmatched. Germline assignment: CDR1 SNHLY and CDR2 FYNNEI. This CDR3 region has 16 residues. The CDR3 loop is CASSERQGDSNQPQHF. DNA of the CDR3: TGTGCCAGCAGTGAACGCCAGGGGGACTCGAATCAGCCCCAGCATTTT. Based on the CDR3 plus reference TRBV2 and TRBJ1-5, the full variable domain is EPEVTQTPSHQVTQMGQEVILRCVPISNHLYFYWYRQILGQKVEFLVSFYNNEISEKSEIFDDQFSVERPDGSNFTLKIRSTKLEDSAMYFCASSERQGDSNQPQHFGDGTRLSIL.

V gene TRBV28 combines with J gene TRBJ1-5; D gene uncertain. Germline CDR1 is MDHEN and CDR2 is SYDVKM. V lost 6 bases and J 3 bases, leaving 12 bases between the germline ends. This CDR3 has 14 residues. The CDR3 DNA reads as TGTGCCAGCAGACCCGGACTGCCCAATCAGCCCCAGCATTTT. This encodes CASRPGLPNQPQHF.

The rearrangement joins TRBV11-2 to TRBJ1-1; 9 bases map to TRBD1. Looked up from germline, CDR1 is SGHAT and CDR2 is FQNNGV. This CDR3 is built from 15 residues. The ends lost 5 bases at V and 5 bases at J; junction bases unmatched: 9. CDR3 residues: CASSRVTGGLTEAFF. CDR3 bases: TGTGCCAGCAGCAGAGTGACAGGGGGGTTGACTGAAGCTTTCTTT.

The CDR3 sequence: CASRATGGAIYGYTF. The CDR3 region has the DNA TGTGCCAGCAGGGCGACAGGGGGCGCGATCTATGGCTACACCTTC. The genes are TRBV27 and TRBJ1-2; 10 bases agree with TRBD1. The trim removed 6 bases at V and 4 bases at J, leaving 8 bases unmatched. The CDR3 is 15 amino acids. The germline V gene has CDR1 MNHEY and CDR2 SMNVEV (reference sequence).

This CDR3 is CASSQDSGRSKNIQYF. The DNA of the CDR3 is TGCGCCAGCAGCCAAGATAGCGGGAGGAGCAAAAACATTCAGTACTTC. The rearrangement uses TRBV4-3 and TRBJ2-4; 10 positions agree with TRBD2. The ends lost 0 bases at V and 3 bases at J; junction bases unmatched: 2. There are 16 residues in the CDR3. Per the germline V gene, CDR1 is LGHNA and CDR2 is YSLEER.

The chain joins TRBV28 to TRBJ1-1, with D perhaps matching TRBD1 (6 bases). There are 14 residues in the CDR3. Germline V gene data show CDR1 as MDHEN and CDR2 as SYDVKM. Trimming removed 5 bases at V and 1 base at J, with 11 bases between. The CDR3 spells CASSAQQGNTEAFF. CDR3 nucleotides: TGTGCCAGCAGTGCCCAACAGGGGAACACTGAAGCTTTCTTT.

This chain joins TRBV4-1 and TRBJ1-1; 8 bases match TRBD1. This CDR3 has 16 amino acids. Germline trimming cut 1 base from V and 2 bases from J; bases unmatched to any gene: 6. Germline V gives CDR1 MGHRA, CDR2 YSYEKL. The CDR3 DNA sequence: TGCGCCAGCAGCCAAGCCATAGGACAGGGTAACACTGAAGCTTTCTTT. Its protein product is CASSQAIGQGNTEAFF.

This clone was counted between two and nine times. The chain carries TRBV6-5 and TRBJ2-1; D perhaps matches TRBD2 (6 bases). With 7 bases removed from V and 7 bases from J, the gap between germline ends came to 17 bases. This CDR3 region has 14 residues. Germline V gene lookup returns CDR1 MNHEY and CDR2 SVGAGI. Here the CDR3 reads CASTRESSLNEQFF. For the CDR3, the DNA is TGTGCCAGCACCCGGGAGTCAAGTTTGAATGAGCAGTTCTTC.

The rearrangement links TRBV7-2 to TRBJ2-1; 8 bases match TRBD1. The V gene end was trimmed by 5 bases and the J gene end by 6 bases; junction bases not matched to a gene: 6. This CDR3 spans 14 amino acids. Per the germline V gene, CDR1 is SGHTA and CDR2 is FQGNSA. Here the CDR3 reads CASSPPTGVNEQFF. In nucleotides, the CDR3 is TGTGCCAGCAGCCCGCCGACAGGGGTCAATGAGCAGTTCTTC. Complete variable domain (other parts from reference TRBV7-2 and TRBJ2-1): GAGVSQSPSNKVTEKGKDVELRCDPISGHTALYWYRQSLGQGLEFLIYFQGNSAPDKSGLPSDRFSAERTGGSVSTLTIQRTQQEDSAVYLCASSPPTGVNEQFFGPGTRLTVL.

This clone was observed a handful of times. This chain joins TRBV7-9 and TRBJ1-4; no definite D call. CDR1 and CDR2 (germline): SEHNR, FQNEAQ (reference sequence). The CDR3 sequence is 13 residues long. V lost 5 bases and J 3 bases, leaving 7 bases between the germline ends. In nucleotides, the CDR3 is TGTGCCAGCAGCCCCGAGGCTAATGAAAAACTGTTTTTT. Translation gives CASSPEANEKLFF.

This clone was observed a handful of times. Distinct nucleotide sequences in the sample also encode this CDR3. The chain combines TRBV4-1 with TRBJ1-2, with TRBD1 matching 7 bases. CDR1 is MGHRA and CDR2 is YSYEKL in the germline V gene. V dropped 1 base and J dropped 4; count of bases not matched to a gene: 6. The CDR3 is 15 amino acids. The CDR3 is CASSQAGTVRYGYTF. CDR3 DNA sequence: TGCGCCAGCAGCCAAGCCGGGACAGTCCGCTATGGCTACACCTTC.

The chain links TRBV18 to TRBJ1-3; perhaps TRBD1 as D (5 bases). CDR1 is KGHSH, CDR2 LQKENI, per germline. Trimming removed 1 base at V and 0 bases at J, with 7 bases between. The CDR3 has 15 residues. CDR3 in amino acids: CASSPLQDSGNTIYF. In DNA form, the CDR3 reads TGTGCCAGCTCACCACTACAGGACTCTGGAAACACCATATATTTT. The complete variable domain, with remaining parts taken from reference TRBV18 and TRBJ1-3, reads NAGVMQNPRHLVRRRGQEARLRCSPMKGHSHVYWYRQLPEEGLKFMVYLQKENIIDESGMPKERFSAEFPKEGPSILRIQQVVRGDSAAYFCASSPLQDSGNTIYFGEGSWLTVV.

This clone occurred once. This sequence joins TRBV19 and TRBJ1-1, with 9 positions matching TRBD1. After removal of 7 bases from V and 7 bases from J, the junction contained 7 bases not matched to a gene. The CDR3 spans 13 residues. CDR1 LNHDA and CDR2 SQIVND come from the germline V gene (reference sequence). CDR3 sequence: CASTPDRGDEAFF. DNA for the CDR3: TGTGCCAGTACGCCGGACAGGGGTGATGAAGCTTTCTTT.

V gene TRBV27 combines with J gene TRBJ1-2; maybe TRBD1 (6 bases). V gave up 5 bases and J gave up 5 bases, with 18 bases separating them. The CDR3 runs to 15 residues. Germline lookup yields CDR1 MNHEY and CDR2 SMNVEV (reference sequence). CDR3 in DNA: TGTGCCAGCAGTCCAATCCTCGGGACAATGTATGGCTACACCTTC. This sequence encodes CASSPILGTMYGYTF.

This clone was seen once. The chain links TRBV20-1 to TRBJ2-7; perhaps TRBD1 as D (5 bases). The CDR3 has 13 amino acids. The germline V gene encodes CDR1 DFQATT and CDR2 SNEGSKA (reference sequence). Trimming stripped 3 bases from V and 4 bases from J, with 13 bases between. The CDR3 DNA sequence: TGCAGTGCTAGTCCAGGACACTCATACGAGCAGTACGTC. Encoded protein: CSASPGHSYEQYV.

The V call is TRBV5-1, the J call TRBJ2-1; D may be TRBD2 (6 bases). CDR1 is SGHRS, CDR2 YFSETQ, per germline. The CDR3 covers 15 residues. With 3 bases removed from V and 1 base from J, the gap between germline ends came to 11 bases. The CDR3 sequence: CASSSGTQSYNEQFF. CDR3 DNA: TGCGCCAGCAGCTCCGGGACTCAATCCTACAATGAGCAGTTCTTC.

The genes are TRBV15 and TRBJ1-2; no definite D call. The CDR3 extends over 13 amino acids. V lost 5 bases and J 7 bases, leaving 14 bases between the germline ends. The germline V gene encodes CDR1 LNHNV and CDR2 YYDKDF (reference sequence). The CDR3 is CATSPGVGGGYTF. The CDR3 DNA sequence: TGTGCCACCAGCCCGGGAGTTGGTGGTGGCTACACCTTC.

The V call is TRBV5-1, the J call TRBJ1-1, with unresolved D. Germline loops: CDR1 SGHRS, CDR2 YFSETQ. This CDR3 contains 15 residues. The V gene lost 0 bases and the J gene lost 2 bases, with 11 bases spanning the gap. The CDR3 sequence is CASSLAEAINTEAFF. The CDR3 nucleotides read TGCGCCAGCAGCTTGGCGGAGGCTATTAACACTGAAGCTTTCTTT.